These 14 T cell receptor beta chains were all obtained from the same sample, sequenced in a study of cytomegalovirus exposure and HLA in healthy donors. The study ran its PCR with 60 Vbeta and 13 Jbeta primers. Profiling relied on immunoSEQ multiplex PCR, and the TCRdb table lists in-frame clones only, not all of them. The data hold 110,000 to 150,000 clones, with about 10% observed a single time. The sequenced material came from PBMCs. These receptors originate from a man aged 50-59 years in good health and CMV-seronegative.

There are a few counts of this clone. This chain connects TRBV11-2 to TRBJ1-1; D is unresolved. V was shortened by 6 bases and J by 1 base, with 9 bases between the two germline ends. CDR3 length equals 13 residues. The germline gives CDR1 SGHAT, CDR2 FQNNGV. CDR3 nucleotide sequence: TGTGCCAGCAGTCTGGGGAGGAACACTGAAGCTTTCTTT. Protein product: CASSLGRNTEAFF.

The chain employs TRBV27 and TRBJ2-3; 10 nucleotides line up with TRBD2. Germline assignment: CDR1 MNHEY and CDR2 SMNVEV (reference sequence). With V trimmed by 1 base and J by 6 bases, 10 bases remained unmatched. The length of the CDR3 is 17 residues. In DNA form, the CDR3 reads TGTGCCAGCAGTTTATGGGCTAGCGGGGGCCGCTATGATACGCAGTATTTT. This gives the protein CASSLWASGGRYDTQYF.

In this sample, this clone turned up a few times. The chain recombines TRBV18 with TRBJ2-2; a possible D gene is TRBD2 (5 bases). V shed 4 bases and J shed 10 bases, with 13 bases lying between them. The germline V gene encodes CDR1 KGHSH and CDR2 LQKENI. CDR3 length: 13 residues. The CDR3 bases are TGTGCCAGCTCACGGAACGATCGGGAGGAGCTGTTTTTT. Protein: CASSRNDREELFF.

This clone was counted only a few times. The chain is built from TRBV6-1 and TRBJ1-5; 9 positions agree with TRBD1. The CDR3 runs to 14 residues. Germline V gene lookup returns CDR1 MNHNS and CDR2 SASEGT. V lost 9 bases to trimming and J lost 1 base; unmatched junction nucleotides: 4. DNA for the CDR3: TGTGCCAGTAACAGGGGGCAGAGCAATCAGCCCCAGCATTTT. This encodes CASNRGQSNQPQHF.

This clone was observed a single time. V gene TRBV11-2 combines with J gene TRBJ2-1; TRBD2 aligns across 10 bases. There are 18 residues in the CDR3. V dropped 0 bases and J dropped 1; count of bases not matched to a gene: 6. From germline, CDR1 is SGHAT and CDR2 FQNNGV. CDR3 nucleotides: TGTGCCAGCAGCTTAGACTCGAGCGGGGGGGGATCCTACAATGAGCAGTTCTTC. Residues: CASSLDSSGGGSYNEQFF.

This clone has just a few counts. Other DNA sequences in the same sample also yield this CDR3. This sequence joins TRBV29-1 and TRBJ1-2; D possibly corresponds to TRBD1 (6 bases). The V gene's germline CDR1 is SQVTM and CDR2 ANQGSEA. V was cut by 2 bases and J by 9 bases, with 19 bases left in between. There are 14 residues in the CDR3. This chain's CDR3 is CSVEPTRDIGRYTF. CDR3 DNA: TGCAGCGTTGAACCCACAAGGGACATAGGGCGCTACACCTTC.

CDR3 in amino acids: CASGGRGESEQFF. CDR3 DNA: TGCGCCAGCGGGGGGCGGGGGGAATCTGAGCAGTTCTTC. V usage is TRBV10-2 and J usage is TRBJ2-1; TRBD2 aligns across 8 bases. This CDR3 region has 13 residues. The J segment lost 9 bases and the V segment lost 8 bases, leaving 9 bases of the junction unmatched. Germline CDR1 is WSHSY and CDR2 is SAAADI.

This clone was seen a few times. The chain couples TRBV28 to TRBJ1-2; D uncertain. Germline V CDR1 and CDR2: MDHEN, SYDVKM. The CDR3 has 15 residues. Trimming left V 5 bases short and J 2 bases short, with 15 bases between. CDR3 nucleotides: TGTGCCAGCAGTACGGGAGGAGGGAAGAACTATGGCTACACCTTC. Its translation is CASSTGGGKNYGYTF.

This clone was found a few times. The rearrangement links TRBV7-6 to TRBJ1-1; D gene ambiguous. V was cut by 5 bases and J by 1 base, with 8 bases left in between. There are 13 residues in the CDR3. Per the germline V gene, CDR1 is SGHVS and CDR2 is FNYEAQ. The chain's CDR3 is CASSLEGNTEAFF. As DNA, the CDR3 is TGTGCCAGCAGCCTGGAGGGGAACACTGAAGCTTTCTTT.

This clone was counted only a few times. The chain has TRBV5-4 and TRBJ2-7; no definite D call. The CDR3 totals 12 residues. The V end was cut by 0 bases, the J end by 3 bases, with 4 bases between. Germline lookup yields CDR1 SGHNT and CDR2 YYREEE (reference sequence). This CDR3 is CASSLEYYEQYF. In nucleotides, the CDR3 is TGTGCCAGCAGCTTGGAATACTACGAGCAGTACTTC.

The CDR3 sequence is CASVRSRPHSGGYTF. Written as DNA, the CDR3 is TGCGCCAGCGTAAGGTCTAGGCCCCATAGCGGGGGCTACACCTTC. V usage is TRBV10-1 and J usage is TRBJ1-2, with unresolved D. This CDR3 has 15 residues. The V end was cut by 8 bases, the J end by 8 bases, with 24 bases between. Germline V lookup: CDR1 WNHNN, CDR2 SYGVQD (reference sequence).

The sample holds a few counts of this clone. V usage is TRBV19 and J usage is TRBJ1-2; 7 bases are shared with TRBD1. Germline CDR1 is LNHDA and CDR2 is SQIVND (reference sequence). V was clipped by 4 bases and J by 0 bases; unmatched bases: 2. This CDR3 contains 14 residues. The CDR3 sequence is CASSTGTANYGYTF. The CDR3 DNA reads TGTGCCAGTAGTACTGGGACAGCTAACTATGGCTACACCTTC.

This sequence joins TRBV7-6 and TRBJ2-7; D not certain. The CDR3 covers 14 residues. Germline assignment: CDR1 SGHVS and CDR2 FNYEAQ. The V gene lost 5 bases and the J gene lost 4 bases, with 15 bases spanning the gap. The CDR3 bases are TGTGCCAGCAGCCGAATATCGAACACATACGAGCAGTACTTC. As protein: CASSRISNTYEQYF.

The chain couples TRBV18 to TRBJ1-3; D unclear. Germline CDR1 and CDR2: KGHSH and LQKENI. This CDR3 region has 16 residues. V dropped 8 bases and J dropped 0 bases, with 17 bases sitting between them. The CDR3 DNA is TGTGCCAGCCAACTGGCCCCAGGTGTCTCTGGAAACACCATATATTTT. Protein product: CASQLAPGVSGNTIYF.